Presented here are 27 T cell receptor beta chains from one specimen sequenced in a study of PD-L1 blockade in urothelial cancer. Here immunoSEQ multiplex PCR was the method, and the copy in TCRdb shows in-frame clones only, minus some. The top ten hold around 8.1% of the sample, which has approximately 83,000 clones, around four fifths seen once. Time point denoted: peripheral blood 6 weeks after treatment start. Specimen: PBMCs, collected around atezolizumab (anti-PD-L1) treatment. These receptors were taken from a man in his sixties or seventies with urothelial cancer.

The chain employs TRBV5-1 and TRBJ2-3; maybe TRBD2 (6 bases). From germline, CDR1 is SGHRS and CDR2 YFSETQ. V lost 4 bases and J lost 3, with 12 bases in between. This CDR3 has 14 residues. The CDR3 protein is CASSGGGSTDTQYF. CDR3 DNA: TGCGCCAGCAGCGGTGGGGGGTCGACAGATACGCAGTATTTT.

The chain has TRBV5-6 and TRBJ2-3; weak D call: TRBD1 (6 bases). Trimming removed 3 bases at V and 1 base at J, with 12 bases between. The CDR3 spans 15 residues. Germline assignment: CDR1 SGHDT and CDR2 YYEEEE. The DNA of the CDR3 is TGTGCCAGCAGCTACCTGACAGGTCGCACAGATACGCAGTATTTT. Protein product: CASSYLTGRTDTQYF.

The rearrangement uses TRBV19 and TRBJ2-2, with 7 bases aligning to TRBD2. CDR1 and CDR2 from the germline V gene are LNHDA and SQIVND (reference sequence). With V trimmed by 5 bases and J by 4 bases, 10 bases remained unmatched. This CDR3 region has 16 residues. CDR3 in amino acids: CASSPVGGSGTGELFF. For the CDR3, the DNA is TGTGCCAGTAGTCCTGTGGGAGGGTCGGGCACCGGGGAGCTGTTTTTT. The whole variable domain, remainder taken from reference TRBV19 and TRBJ2-2, is DGGITQSPKYLFRKEGQNVTLSCEQNLNHDAMYWYRQDPGQGLRLIYYSQIVNDFQKGDIAEGYSVSREKKESFPLTVTSAQKNPTAFYLCASSPVGGSGTGELFFGEGSRLTVL.

The genes are TRBV10-1 and TRBJ1-5, with 8 positions matching TRBD1. From germline, CDR1 is WNHNN and CDR2 SYGVQD (reference sequence). The junction had 8 bases not matched to a gene; V was cut back by 4 bases and J by 6 bases. The CDR3 length is 15 residues. The DNA of the CDR3 is TGCGCCAGCAGTGGATTACAGGGGGGGTCTCAGCCCCAGCATTTT. Translated, it gives CASSGLQGGSQPQHF.

This sequence joins TRBV4-2 and TRBJ1-2; D may be TRBD1 (6 bases). Trimming took off 1 base at V and 7 bases at J, with 19 bases between the two ends. The length of the CDR3 is 16 residues. CDR1 is LGHNA, CDR2 YNFKEQ, per germline. The CDR3 DNA is TGTGCCAGCAGCCAAGTCGGTACAGGGCTAACTAGTGGCTACACCTTC. The encoded protein is CASSQVGTGLTSGYTF.

The chain links TRBV2 to TRBJ2-3; tentative D call: TRBD2 (5 bases). Germline CDR1 reads SNHLY; CDR2 reads FYNNEI. The V end lost 6 bases, the J end lost 6 bases, and 16 bases lay between the germline ends. The CDR3 is 14 residues long. The CDR3 reads CASRRERLVDTQYF. CDR3 in DNA: TGTGCCAGCAGGAGGGAGAGGCTGGTGGATACGCAGTATTTT.

V and J are TRBV5-1 and TRBJ2-1, with D tentatively TRBD1 (6 bases). Germline CDR1 SGHRS, CDR2 YFSETQ. This CDR3 has 15 amino acids. Trimming removed 1 base at V and 5 bases at J, with 13 bases between. CDR3 amino acids: CASSLKLDSHNEQFF. In nucleotides, the CDR3 is TGCGCCAGCAGCTTGAAGTTGGACAGTCACAATGAGCAGTTCTTC. Looking up the rest from reference TRBV5-1 and TRBJ2-1 gives the full variable domain: KAGVTQTPRYLIKTRGQQVTLSCSPISGHRSVSWYQQTPGQGLQFLFEYFSETQRNKGNFPGRFSGRQFSNSRSEMNVSTLELGDSALYLCASSLKLDSHNEQFFGPGTRLTVL.

The chain carries TRBV5-6 and TRBJ2-5, with a possible D match to TRBD1 (6 bases). This CDR3 spans 13 amino acids. Germline loops: CDR1 SGHDT, CDR2 YYEEEE. V was clipped by 0 bases and J by 7 bases, with 10 bases between them. The CDR3 DNA is TGTGCCAGCAGCTTGGACAGGGCTCCGACCCAGTACTTC. Amino acids: CASSLDRAPTQYF.

The rearrangement links TRBV7-7 to TRBJ2-2; possible D gene TRBD2, 6 bases. Germline CDR1 is SSHAT and CDR2 is FNYEAQ (reference sequence). This CDR3 is 15 amino acids long. V dropped 1 base and J dropped 5 bases, with 11 bases sitting between them. The CDR3 is CASSLGLGGTGELFF. The CDR3 coding sequence is TGTGCCAGCAGCTTAGGGCTCGGGGGAACCGGGGAGCTGTTTTTT. Supplemented by reference TRBV7-7 and TRBJ2-2, the full variable domain reads GAGVSQSPRYKVTKRGQDVTLRCDPISSHATLYWYQQALGQGPEFLTYFNYEAQPDKSGLPSDRFSAERPEGSISTLTIQRTEQRDSAMYRCASSLGLGGTGELFFGEGSRLTVL.

CDR3 residues: CASSEVWGVGNQPQHF. CDR3 coding DNA: TGTGCCAGCAGTGAAGTTTGGGGGGTTGGCAATCAGCCCCAGCATTTT. The rearrangement links TRBV6-1 to TRBJ1-5, with D perhaps TRBD1 (5 bases). Germline-derived CDR1 and CDR2 are MNHNS and SASEGT. The CDR3 has 16 amino acids. Trimming cost V 1 base and J 2 bases, with 12 bases left between them.

The chain joins TRBV5-1 to TRBJ1-2; tentatively, D is TRBD1 (5 bases). Germline lookup yields CDR1 SGHRS and CDR2 YFSETQ. This CDR3 comprises 16 residues. V was shortened by 0 bases and J by 4 bases, with 16 bases between the two germline ends. Written as DNA, the CDR3 is TGCGCCAGCAGCTTGGCACAGGCCCCATACTCCTATGGCTACACCTTC. The encoded protein is CASSLAQAPYSYGYTF.

This sequence joins TRBV29-1 and TRBJ2-2, with D tentatively TRBD2 (7 bases). Germline CDR1 SQVTM, CDR2 ANQGSEA. This CDR3 is 14 amino acids long. V lost 7 bases to trimming and J lost 5 bases, with 17 bases between them. The CDR3 spells CSGGRGRGTGELFF. DNA of the CDR3: TGCAGCGGCGGACGAGGGAGGGGGACCGGGGAGCTGTTTTTT.

The sample holds one count of this clone. At one end the junction does not follow the germline gene, possibly because of a read error. The chain has TRBV7-9 and TRBJ2-5, with 7 nucleotides matching TRBD2. The CDR3 loop spans 14 amino acids. Germline CDR1 reads SEHNR; CDR2 reads FQNEAQ (reference sequence). The CDR3 nucleotides read TGTGCCAGCAGCCTTCAAAAAGGGGCGGGAGTGCTTCACTTC. This sequence encodes CASSLQKGAGVLHF. Filled out from reference TRBV7-9 and TRBJ2-5, the complete variable domain reads DTGVSQNPRHKITKRGQNVTFRCDPISEHNRLYWYRQTLGQGPEFLTYFQNEAQLEKSRLLSDRFSAERPKGSFSTLEIQRTEQGDSAMYLCASSLQKGAGVLHFGPGTRLLVL.

The chain is built from TRBV6-1 and TRBJ1-3, with a weak D call TRBD1 (6 bases). CDR1 is MNHNS and CDR2 is SASEGT in the germline V gene. The CDR3 has 17 residues. Trimming removed 2 bases from V and 4 bases from J, with 18 bases in between. Here the CDR3 reads CASSETGGGPRGNTIYF. DNA for the CDR3: TGTGCCAGCAGTGAAACCGGGGGGGGGCCGCGAGGAAACACCATATATTTT.

The genes are TRBV10-3 and TRBJ2-1; 8 bases are shared with TRBD2. V gave up 3 bases and J gave up 5 bases; unmatched junction bases: 9. CDR1 is ENHRY, CDR2 SYGVKD, per germline. The CDR3 loop spans 16 amino acids. CDR3 nucleotide sequence: TGTGCCATCAGTGAAGGCGGGGGGTGGGAGGACAATGAGCAGTTCTTC. Translated: CAISEGGGWEDNEQFF.

Points on this clone: One junction end disagrees with the germline gene, perhaps due to a read error. The CDR3 nucleotides are TGTGCCAGCTCACCAGGGCCGAACCCTGAAGCTTTCTTT. It is translated as CASSPGPNPEAFF. The chain joins TRBV18 to TRBJ1-1; no clear D. CDR1 KGHSH and CDR2 LQKENI come from the germline V gene. The CDR3 is 13 residues long.

The genes are TRBV11-2 and TRBJ1-2; D unresolved. This CDR3 comprises 14 residues. Germline V gene lookup returns CDR1 SGHAT and CDR2 FQNNGV. Deletions cut 1 base from V and 3 bases from J, with 9 bases between. CDR3 nucleotide sequence: TGTGCCAGCAGCTTAGGTGGGCAGGACTATGGCTACACCTTC. Translating it yields CASSLGGQDYGYTF.

The chain is built from TRBV19 and TRBJ1-2; TRBD1 is a possible D gene (5 bases). This CDR3 has 16 residues. Germline V CDR1 and CDR2: LNHDA, SQIVND (reference sequence). V lost 8 bases and J lost 0, with 19 bases in between. The chain's CDR3 is CASLSPGGSANYGYTF. The CDR3 DNA is TGTGCCAGTCTATCCCCTGGGGGGTCGGCTAACTATGGCTACACCTTC.

The chain joins TRBV5-1 to TRBJ2-7; 7 bases align to TRBD1. The CDR3 spans 15 residues. The junction had 7 bases not matched to a gene; V was cut back by 4 bases and J by 0 bases. Germline CDR1 reads SGHRS; CDR2 reads YFSETQ. The chain's CDR3 is CASSTQTGFSYEQYF. The CDR3 DNA is TGCGCCAGCAGCACCCAGACAGGGTTCTCCTACGAGCAGTACTTC.

The CDR3 DNA follows: TGTGCCAGTAGTATAATTGAGACAGGGCCCCCCGGGGAGCTGTTTTTT. Translation gives CASSIIETGPPGELFF. This chain links TRBV19 with TRBJ2-2; TRBD1 matches 7 bases. The V and J ends lost 2 bases and 6 bases, in that order; junction bases with no gene match: 9. Germline CDR1 reads LNHDA; CDR2 reads SQIVND (reference sequence). CDR3 length: 16 amino acids.

The chain employs TRBV6-6 and TRBJ2-1; D perhaps matches TRBD1 (6 bases). There are 11 residues in the CDR3. Trimming removed 5 bases at V and 13 bases at J, with 12 bases between. CDR1 and CDR2 (germline): MNHNY, SVGAGI (reference sequence). CDR3 in amino acids: CASSRTADQFF. Written as DNA, the CDR3 is TGTGCCAGCAGTCGGACAGCGGACCAGTTCTTC.

The rearrangement links TRBV10-3 to TRBJ1-1; no definite D call. Trimming left V 3 bases short and J 8 bases short, with 13 bases between. The CDR3 covers 13 residues. Germline CDR1 and CDR2: ENHRY and SYGVKD. The CDR3 DNA reads as TGTGCCATCAGTGACAGGCCGAGAACAGAAGCTTTCTTT. Protein product: CAISDRPRTEAFF.

The rearrangement uses TRBV7-9 and TRBJ2-2; tentatively, D is TRBD2 (5 bases). Germline CDR1 and CDR2: SEHNR and FQNEAQ (reference sequence). V was cut by 5 bases and J by 4 bases, with 11 bases left in between. The CDR3 length is 14 residues. The CDR3 nucleotides are TGTGCCAGCAGCCTGTCAGAGGGCACCGGGGAGCTGTTTTTT. Protein sequence: CASSLSEGTGELFF.

This sequence joins TRBV7-8 and TRBJ2-1; D might be TRBD2 (6 bases). CDR3 length: 13 amino acids. Germline CDR1 and CDR2: SGHVS and FQNEAQ. Trimming pared 5 bases from V and 10 bases from J, leaving 15 bases between. The CDR3 DNA follows: TGTGCCAGCAGCCCTTGGGACTCCCTGGAGCAGTTCTTC. Its translation: CASSPWDSLEQFF.

The rearrangement uses TRBV7-2 and TRBJ2-4, with TRBD2 matching over 7 bases. V lost 5 bases to trimming and J lost 3 bases; unmatched junction nucleotides: 10. This CDR3 has 16 residues. Germline CDR1 SGHTA, CDR2 FQGNSA. CDR3 protein: CASSPQGGGGKNIQYF. The DNA of the CDR3 is TGTGCCAGCAGCCCCCAAGGCGGGGGAGGCAAAAACATTCAGTACTTC.

The chain uses TRBV19 and TRBJ1-1; the D gene is possibly TRBD1 (5 bases). Deletions cut 3 bases from V and 3 bases from J, with 14 bases between. The germline V gene encodes CDR1 LNHDA and CDR2 SQIVND (reference sequence). The CDR3 covers 15 residues. The chain's CDR3 is CASSIRNRGDTEAFF. The CDR3 DNA reads TGTGCCAGTAGTATCCGGAATCGGGGGGACACTGAAGCTTTCTTT.

The gene calls are TRBV6-6 and TRBJ1-5, with D possibly matching TRBD1 (6 bases). The CDR3 has 13 amino acids. Germline CDR1 and CDR2: MNHNY and SVGAGI (reference sequence). The V end was cut by 6 bases, the J end by 7 bases, with 13 bases between. The CDR3 coding sequence is TGTGCCAGCAGCCCCGACAGGTCCCAGCCCCAGCATTTT. It yields the protein CASSPDRSQPQHF.